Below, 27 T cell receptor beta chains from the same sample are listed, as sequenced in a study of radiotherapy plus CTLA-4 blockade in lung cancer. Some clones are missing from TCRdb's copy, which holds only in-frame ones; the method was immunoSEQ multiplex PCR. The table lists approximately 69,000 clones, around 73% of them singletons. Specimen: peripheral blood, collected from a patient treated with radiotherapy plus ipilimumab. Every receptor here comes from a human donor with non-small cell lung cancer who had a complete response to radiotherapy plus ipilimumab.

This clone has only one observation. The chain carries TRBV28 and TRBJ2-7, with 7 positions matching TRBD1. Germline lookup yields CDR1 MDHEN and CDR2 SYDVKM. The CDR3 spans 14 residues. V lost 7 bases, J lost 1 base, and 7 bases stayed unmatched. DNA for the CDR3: TGTGCCAGCATGAGGTGGGACAGTTCCTACGAGCAGTACTTC. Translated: CASMRWDSSYEQYF.

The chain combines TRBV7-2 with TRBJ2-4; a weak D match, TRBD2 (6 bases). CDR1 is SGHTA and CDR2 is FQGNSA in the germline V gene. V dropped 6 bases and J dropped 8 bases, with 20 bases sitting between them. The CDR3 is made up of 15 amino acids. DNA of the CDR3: TGTGCCAGCAGTCCCGGTGGACCTACGGGAGACATTCAGTACTTC. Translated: CASSPGGPTGDIQYF.

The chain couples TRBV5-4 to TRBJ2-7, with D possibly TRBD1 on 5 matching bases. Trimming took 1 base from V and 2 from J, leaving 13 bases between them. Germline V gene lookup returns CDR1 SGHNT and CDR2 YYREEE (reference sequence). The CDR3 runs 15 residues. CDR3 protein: CASSLQGPPTYEQYF. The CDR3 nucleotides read TGTGCCAGCAGCTTGCAGGGCCCTCCAACCTACGAGCAGTACTTC.

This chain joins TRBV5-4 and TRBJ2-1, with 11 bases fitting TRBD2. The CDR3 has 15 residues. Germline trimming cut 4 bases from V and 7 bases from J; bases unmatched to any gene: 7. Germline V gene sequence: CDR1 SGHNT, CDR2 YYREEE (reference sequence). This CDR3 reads CASSPTSGSGNEQFF. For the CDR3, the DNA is TGTGCCAGCAGCCCAACTAGCGGGAGTGGTAATGAGCAGTTCTTC.

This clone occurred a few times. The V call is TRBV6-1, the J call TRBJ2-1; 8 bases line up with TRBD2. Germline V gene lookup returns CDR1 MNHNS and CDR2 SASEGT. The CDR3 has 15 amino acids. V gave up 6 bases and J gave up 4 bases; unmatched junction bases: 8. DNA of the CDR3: TGTGCCAGCAGCCAATTCGGCGGGGGGTACAATGAGCAGTTCTTC. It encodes CASSQFGGGYNEQFF.

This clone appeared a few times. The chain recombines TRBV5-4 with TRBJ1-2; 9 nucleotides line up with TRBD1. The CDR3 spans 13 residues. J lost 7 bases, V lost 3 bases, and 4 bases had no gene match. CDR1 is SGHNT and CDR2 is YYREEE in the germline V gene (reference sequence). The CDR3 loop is CASSSGTGSGYTF. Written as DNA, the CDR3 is TGTGCCAGCAGCTCCGGGACAGGGTCTGGCTACACCTTC.

The CDR3 loop is CASSLVLLGSEQFF. CDR3 DNA sequence: TGTGCCAGCAGCTTAGTTCTCTTGGGAAGTGAGCAGTTCTTC. The rearrangement joins TRBV7-6 to TRBJ2-1; no reliable D call. There are 14 residues in the CDR3. V dropped 1 base and J dropped 9 bases, with 13 bases sitting between them. CDR1 and CDR2 (germline): SGHVS, FNYEAQ. Complete variable domain (other parts from reference TRBV7-6 and TRBJ2-1): GAGVSQSPRYKVTKRGQDVALRCDPISGHVSLYWYRQALGQGPEFLTYFNYEAQQDKSGLPNDRFSAERPEGSISTLTIQRTEQRDSAMYRCASSLVLLGSEQFFGPGTRLTVL.

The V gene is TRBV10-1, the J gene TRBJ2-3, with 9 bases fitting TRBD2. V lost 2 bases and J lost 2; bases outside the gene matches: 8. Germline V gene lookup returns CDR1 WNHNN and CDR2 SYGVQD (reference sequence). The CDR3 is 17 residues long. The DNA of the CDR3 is TGCGCCAGCAGTGAGAGCGGGGGGACAGACCCCACAGATACGCAGTATTTT. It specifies CASSESGGTDPTDTQYF.

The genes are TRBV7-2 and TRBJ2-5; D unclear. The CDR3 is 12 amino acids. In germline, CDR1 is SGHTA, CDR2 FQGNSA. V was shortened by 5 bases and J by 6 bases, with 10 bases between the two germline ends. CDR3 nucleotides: TGTGCCAGCAGCCCCTCATTGCAGACCCAGTACTTC. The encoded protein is CASSPSLQTQYF.

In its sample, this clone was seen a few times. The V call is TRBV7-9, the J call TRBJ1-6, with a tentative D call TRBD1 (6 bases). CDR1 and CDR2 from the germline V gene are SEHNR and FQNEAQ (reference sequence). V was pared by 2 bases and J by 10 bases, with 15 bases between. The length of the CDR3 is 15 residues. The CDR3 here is CASSLLGQGKSPLHF. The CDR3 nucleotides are TGTGCCAGCAGCTTATTGGGGCAGGGGAAATCACCCCTCCACTTT.

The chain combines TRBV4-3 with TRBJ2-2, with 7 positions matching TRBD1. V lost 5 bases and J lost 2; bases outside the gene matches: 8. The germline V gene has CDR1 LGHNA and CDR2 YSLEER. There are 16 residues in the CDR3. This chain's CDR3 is CASSYSGTANTGELFF. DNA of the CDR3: TGCGCCAGCAGCTATTCCGGGACAGCCAACACCGGGGAGCTGTTTTTT.

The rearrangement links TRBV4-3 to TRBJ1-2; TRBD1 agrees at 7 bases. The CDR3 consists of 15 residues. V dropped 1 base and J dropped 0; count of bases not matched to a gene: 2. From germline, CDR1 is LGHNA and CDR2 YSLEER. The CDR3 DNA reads TGCGCCAGCAGCCAAGGGGACAGAACTAACTATGGCTACACCTTC. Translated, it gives CASSQGDRTNYGYTF.

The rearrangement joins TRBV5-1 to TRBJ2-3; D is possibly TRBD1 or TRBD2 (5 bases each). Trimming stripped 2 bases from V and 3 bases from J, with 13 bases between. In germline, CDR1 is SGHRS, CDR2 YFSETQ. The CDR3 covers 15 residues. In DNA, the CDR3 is TGCGCCAGCAGCTTTTCGATGTGGGGGACAGATACGCAGTATTTT. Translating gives CASSFSMWGTDTQYF.

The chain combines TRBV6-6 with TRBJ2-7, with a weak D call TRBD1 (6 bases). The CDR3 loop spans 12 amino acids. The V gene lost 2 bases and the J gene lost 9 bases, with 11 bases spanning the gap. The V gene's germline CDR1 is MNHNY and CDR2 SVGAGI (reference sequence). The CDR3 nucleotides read TGTGCCAGCAGTTACACGACAGGCGGGCAGTACTTC. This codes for CASSYTTGGQYF.

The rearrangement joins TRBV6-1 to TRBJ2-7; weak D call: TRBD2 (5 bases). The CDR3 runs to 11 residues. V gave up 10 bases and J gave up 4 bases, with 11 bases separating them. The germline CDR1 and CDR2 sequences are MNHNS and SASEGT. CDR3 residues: CAITGEYEQYF. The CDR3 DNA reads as TGTGCCATTACTGGGGAGTACGAGCAGTACTTC.

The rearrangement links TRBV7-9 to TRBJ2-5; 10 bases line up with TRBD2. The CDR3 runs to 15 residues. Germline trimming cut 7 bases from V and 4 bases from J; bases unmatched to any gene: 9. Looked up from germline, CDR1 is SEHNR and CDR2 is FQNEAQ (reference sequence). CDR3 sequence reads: CASTSPGLATETQYF. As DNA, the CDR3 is TGTGCCAGCACCTCACCGGGACTAGCGACAGAGACCCAGTACTTC.

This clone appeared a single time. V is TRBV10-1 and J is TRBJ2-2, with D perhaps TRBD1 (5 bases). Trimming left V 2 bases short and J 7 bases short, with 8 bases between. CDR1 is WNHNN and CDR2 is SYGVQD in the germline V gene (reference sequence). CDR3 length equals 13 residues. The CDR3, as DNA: TGCGCCAGCAGTGAGAAGACAGTCGGGGAGCTGTTTTTT. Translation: CASSEKTVGELFF.

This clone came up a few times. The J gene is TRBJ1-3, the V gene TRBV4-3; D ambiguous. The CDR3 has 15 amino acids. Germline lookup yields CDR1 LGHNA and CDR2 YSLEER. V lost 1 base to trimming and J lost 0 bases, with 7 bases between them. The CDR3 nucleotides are TGCGCCAGCAGCCAAGGAAAGAGCTCTGGAAACACCATATATTTT. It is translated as CASSQGKSSGNTIYF.

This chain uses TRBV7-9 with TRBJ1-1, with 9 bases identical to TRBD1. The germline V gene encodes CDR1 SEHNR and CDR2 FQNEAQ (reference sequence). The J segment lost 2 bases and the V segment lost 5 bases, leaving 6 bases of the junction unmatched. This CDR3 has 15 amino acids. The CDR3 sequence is CASSPGQGFNTEAFF. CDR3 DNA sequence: TGTGCCAGCAGCCCGGGACAGGGCTTTAACACTGAAGCTTTCTTT.

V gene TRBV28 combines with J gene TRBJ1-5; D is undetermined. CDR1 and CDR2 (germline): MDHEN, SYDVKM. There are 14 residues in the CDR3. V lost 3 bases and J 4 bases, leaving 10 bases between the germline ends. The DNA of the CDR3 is TGTGCCAGCAGTTTTGGCCCTCGTAATCAGCCCCAGCATTTT. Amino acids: CASSFGPRNQPQHF.

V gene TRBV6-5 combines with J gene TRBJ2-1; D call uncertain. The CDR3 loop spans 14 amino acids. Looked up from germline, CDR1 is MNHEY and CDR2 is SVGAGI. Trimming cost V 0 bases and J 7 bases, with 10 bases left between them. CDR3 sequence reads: CASSYSTTTNEQFF. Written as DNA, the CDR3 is TGTGCCAGCAGTTACTCGACGACCACGAATGAGCAGTTCTTC.

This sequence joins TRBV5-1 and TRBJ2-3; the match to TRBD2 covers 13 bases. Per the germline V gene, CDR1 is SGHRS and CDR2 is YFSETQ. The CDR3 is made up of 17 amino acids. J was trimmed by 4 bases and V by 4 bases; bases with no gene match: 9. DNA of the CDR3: TGCGCCAGCAGCCTTGGACTAGCGGGAGTGAAGGCAGATACGCAGTATTTT. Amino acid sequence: CASSLGLAGVKADTQYF.

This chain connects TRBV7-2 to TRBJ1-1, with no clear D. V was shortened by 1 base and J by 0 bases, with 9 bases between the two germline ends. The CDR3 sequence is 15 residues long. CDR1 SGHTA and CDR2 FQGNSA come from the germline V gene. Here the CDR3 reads CASSLVIRLNTEAFF. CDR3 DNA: TGTGCCAGCAGCTTAGTAATACGGTTGAACACTGAAGCTTTCTTT.

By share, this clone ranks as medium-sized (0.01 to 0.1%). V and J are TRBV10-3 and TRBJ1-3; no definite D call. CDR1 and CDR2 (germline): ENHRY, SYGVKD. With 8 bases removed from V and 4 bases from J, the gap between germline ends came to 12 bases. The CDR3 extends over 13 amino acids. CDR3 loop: CAIRRALGNTIYF. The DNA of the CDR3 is TGTGCCATCCGCCGGGCGTTGGGAAACACCATATATTTT.

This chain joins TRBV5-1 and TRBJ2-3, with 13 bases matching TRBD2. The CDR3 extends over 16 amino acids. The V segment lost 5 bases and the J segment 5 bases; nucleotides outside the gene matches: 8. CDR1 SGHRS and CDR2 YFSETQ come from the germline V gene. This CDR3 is CASRHGLAGAGDTQYF. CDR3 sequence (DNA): TGCGCCAGCAGGCATGGACTAGCGGGGGCAGGAGATACGCAGTATTTT.

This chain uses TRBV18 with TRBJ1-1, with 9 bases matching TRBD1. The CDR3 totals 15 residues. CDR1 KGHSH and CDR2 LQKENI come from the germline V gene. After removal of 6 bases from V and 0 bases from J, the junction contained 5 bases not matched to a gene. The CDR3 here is CASSEGQGMNTEAFF. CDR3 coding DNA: TGTGCCAGCTCCGAAGGACAGGGGATGAACACTGAAGCTTTCTTT.

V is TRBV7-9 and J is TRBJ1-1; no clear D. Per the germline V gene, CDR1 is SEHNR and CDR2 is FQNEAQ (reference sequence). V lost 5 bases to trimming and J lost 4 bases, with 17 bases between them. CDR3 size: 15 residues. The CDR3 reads CASSPHIVSGTEAFF. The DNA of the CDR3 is TGTGCCAGCAGCCCGCACATTGTTAGCGGCACTGAAGCTTTCTTT.